The clone carrying this T cell receptor (beta chain) was observed a handful of times. UMIs were added to TCR cDNA along with a universal primer site when it was made by 5'RACE template switching. TCRdb processed the 5' RACE reads anew with MiXCR; each CDR3 protein has one entry. This sample has under 300,000 distinct CDR3 sequences, with less than 9% found just once. The CDR3 is made up of 15 amino acids. From germline, CDR1 is MNHNS and CDR2 SASEGT. V lost 11 bases and J lost 6; bases outside the gene matches: 18. The source of the sample is a study of T cells after yellow fever vaccination. The chain carries TRBV6-1 and TRBJ1-2; 7 bases fit TRBD1. The source was CD4+ T cells sorted from PBMCs, collected 15 days after the yellow fever booster vaccination. This sequence was found in a man aged 25 to 40 who received the YFV17D yellow fever vaccine. CDR3 nucleotides: TGTGCCGGCGCCTCGAGACCCAGGGGGGGAAATGGCTACACCTTC. It yields the protein CAGASRPRGGNGYTF.